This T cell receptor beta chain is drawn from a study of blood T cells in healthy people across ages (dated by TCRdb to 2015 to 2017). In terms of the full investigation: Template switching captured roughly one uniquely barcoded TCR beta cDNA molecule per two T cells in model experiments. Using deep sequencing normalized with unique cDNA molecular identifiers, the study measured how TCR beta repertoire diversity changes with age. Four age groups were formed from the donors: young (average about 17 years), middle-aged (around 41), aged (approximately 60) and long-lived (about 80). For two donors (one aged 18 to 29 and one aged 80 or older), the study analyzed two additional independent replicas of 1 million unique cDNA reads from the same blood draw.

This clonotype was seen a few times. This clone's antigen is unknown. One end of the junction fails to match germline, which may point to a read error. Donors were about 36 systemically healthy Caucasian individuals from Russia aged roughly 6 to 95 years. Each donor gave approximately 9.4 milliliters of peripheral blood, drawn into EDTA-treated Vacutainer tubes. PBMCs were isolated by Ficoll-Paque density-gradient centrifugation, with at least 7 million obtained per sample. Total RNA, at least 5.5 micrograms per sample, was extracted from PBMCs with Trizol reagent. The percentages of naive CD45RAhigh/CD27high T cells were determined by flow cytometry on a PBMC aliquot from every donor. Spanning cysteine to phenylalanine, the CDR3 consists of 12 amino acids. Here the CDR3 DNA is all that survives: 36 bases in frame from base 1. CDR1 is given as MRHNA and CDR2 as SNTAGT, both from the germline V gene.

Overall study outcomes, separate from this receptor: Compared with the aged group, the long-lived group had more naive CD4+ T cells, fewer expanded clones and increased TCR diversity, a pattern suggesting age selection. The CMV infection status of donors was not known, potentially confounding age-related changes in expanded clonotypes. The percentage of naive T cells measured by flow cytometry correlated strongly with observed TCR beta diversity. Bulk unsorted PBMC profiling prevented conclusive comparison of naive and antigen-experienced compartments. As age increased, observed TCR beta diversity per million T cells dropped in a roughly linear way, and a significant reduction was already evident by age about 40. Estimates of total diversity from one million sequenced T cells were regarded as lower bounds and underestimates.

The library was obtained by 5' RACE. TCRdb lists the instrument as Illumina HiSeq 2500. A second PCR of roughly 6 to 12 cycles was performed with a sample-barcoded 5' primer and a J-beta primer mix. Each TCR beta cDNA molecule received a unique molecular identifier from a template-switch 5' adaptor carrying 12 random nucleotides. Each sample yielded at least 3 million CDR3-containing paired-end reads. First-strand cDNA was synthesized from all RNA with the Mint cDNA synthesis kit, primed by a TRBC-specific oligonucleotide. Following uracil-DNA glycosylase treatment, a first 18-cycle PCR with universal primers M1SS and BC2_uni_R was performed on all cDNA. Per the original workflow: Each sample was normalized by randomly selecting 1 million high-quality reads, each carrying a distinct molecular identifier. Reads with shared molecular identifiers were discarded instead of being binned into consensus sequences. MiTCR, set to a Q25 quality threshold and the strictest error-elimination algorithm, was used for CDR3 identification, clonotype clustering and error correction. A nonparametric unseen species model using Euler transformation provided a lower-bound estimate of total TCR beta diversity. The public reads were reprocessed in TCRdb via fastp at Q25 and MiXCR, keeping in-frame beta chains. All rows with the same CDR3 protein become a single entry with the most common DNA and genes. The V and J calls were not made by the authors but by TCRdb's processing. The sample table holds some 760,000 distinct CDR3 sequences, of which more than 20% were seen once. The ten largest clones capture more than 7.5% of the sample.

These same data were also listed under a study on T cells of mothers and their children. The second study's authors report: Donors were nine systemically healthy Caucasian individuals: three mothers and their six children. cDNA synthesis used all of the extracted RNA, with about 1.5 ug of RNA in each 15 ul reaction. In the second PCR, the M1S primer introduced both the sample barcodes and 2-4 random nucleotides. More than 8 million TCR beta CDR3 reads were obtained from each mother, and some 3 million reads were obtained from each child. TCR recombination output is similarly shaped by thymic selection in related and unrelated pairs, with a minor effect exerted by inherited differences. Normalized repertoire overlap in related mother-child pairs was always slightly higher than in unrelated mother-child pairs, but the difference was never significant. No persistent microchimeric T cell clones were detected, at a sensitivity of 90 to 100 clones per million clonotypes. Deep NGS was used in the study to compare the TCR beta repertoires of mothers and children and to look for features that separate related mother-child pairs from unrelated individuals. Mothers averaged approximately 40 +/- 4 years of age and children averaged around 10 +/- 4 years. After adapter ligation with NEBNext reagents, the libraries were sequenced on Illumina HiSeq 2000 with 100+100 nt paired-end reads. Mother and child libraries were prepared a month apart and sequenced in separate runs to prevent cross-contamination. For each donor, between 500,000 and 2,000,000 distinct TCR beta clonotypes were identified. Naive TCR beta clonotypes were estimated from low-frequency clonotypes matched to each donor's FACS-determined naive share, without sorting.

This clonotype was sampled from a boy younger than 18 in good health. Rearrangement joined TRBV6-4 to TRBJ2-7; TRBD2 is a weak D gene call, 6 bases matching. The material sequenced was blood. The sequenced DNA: TGTGCCAGCAGTGACTCGGCGGGGCAGGTGCACTTC. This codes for CASSDSAGQVHF.